This T cell receptor (beta chain) was found in a study of cytomegalovirus exposure and HLA in healthy donors. Study-level results: In a later analysis, parvovirus B19, influenza, CMV and Epstein-Barr virus appeared linked to several top co-occurrence clusters. In vitro data verified a few CMV-associated chains as specific for CMV antigens.

Primers included in the PCR were 60 Vbeta and 13 Jbeta primers. Sequenced by immunoSEQ multiplex PCR; TCRdb stores in-frame clones only, minus some. The sample holds fewer than 60,000 clones, around 52% seen once. In regard to this clone: Antigen: not known.

This CDR3 has 17 residues. V lost 0 bases, J lost 1 base, and 6 bases stayed unmatched. Germline V CDR1 and CDR2: SGHRS, YFSETQ. The clonotype comes from a human donor in good health. The chain links TRBV5-1 to TRBJ2-3; 9 nucleotides line up with TRBD2. Sequencing was performed on PBMCs. This chain's CDR3 is CASSLVSAGGRTDTQYF. CDR3 nucleotide sequence: TGCGCCAGCAGCTTGGTGTCGGCGGGGGGGCGCACAGATACGCAGTATTTT.